What follows are 11 T cell receptor beta chains derived from one specimen sequenced in a study of blood T cell repertoires in COVID-19. Clones were sequenced by immunoSEQ multiplex PCR, and TCRdb holds only the in-frame ones, with some missing. The sample holds over 200,000 clones, roughly 90% seen once. What was sequenced was peripheral blood. The receptor source for this set is a man between 60 and 75 years old who had recovered from COVID-19.

The sample holds a few counts of this clone. The V call is TRBV15, the J call TRBJ2-7, with 8 bases lining up with TRBD2. V dropped 0 bases and J dropped 7; count of bases not matched to a gene: 8. Germline CDR1 LNHNV, CDR2 YYDKDF (reference sequence). The CDR3 has 15 amino acids. The CDR3 loop reads CATSRDPAVAGEQYF. The CDR3 nucleotides read TGTGCCACCAGCAGAGACCCGGCGGTAGCGGGGGAGCAGTACTTC.

V is TRBV5-1 and J is TRBJ1-1, with 7 bases lining up with TRBD1. The CDR3 contains 15 residues. CDR1 is SGHRS and CDR2 is YFSETQ in the germline V gene. V gave up 0 bases and J gave up 4 bases; unmatched junction bases: 6. The CDR3 here is CASSLAATGATEAFF. The DNA of the CDR3 is TGCGCCAGCAGCTTGGCCGCTACAGGGGCCACTGAAGCTTTCTTT.

V usage is TRBV30 and J usage is TRBJ2-7, with a possible D match to TRBD1 (5 bases). Germline CDR1 GTSNPN, CDR2 SVGIG (reference sequence). The CDR3 has 13 amino acids. The V and J ends lost 0 bases and 0 bases respectively, with 6 bases between them. The DNA of the CDR3 is TGTGCCTGGAGTGTAAGGGGCTCCTACGAGCAGTACTTC. This gives the protein CAWSVRGSYEQYF.

The rearrangement joins TRBV6-2 or TRBV6-3 to TRBJ1-5; no definite D call. The ends were cut back, 3 bases at V and 1 base at J, with 4 bases in the middle. The CDR3 length is 13 residues. The germline CDR1 and CDR2 sequences are MNHEY and SVGEGT. The DNA of the CDR3 is TGTGCCAGCAGTTATCTGAGCAATCAGCCCCAGCATTTT. It specifies CASSYLSNQPQHF.

This clone has a handful of counts. The CDR3 DNA follows: TGCGCCAGCAGTGAGGGGGCAGGAGACGCCCAGCATTTT. It specifies CASSEGAGDAQHF. The rearrangement links TRBV10-2 to TRBJ1-5; possible D gene TRBD1, 5 bases. Germline V CDR1 and CDR2: WSHSY, SAAADI. V lost 2 bases and J lost 11, with 13 bases in between. The CDR3 length is 13 residues.

This chain uses TRBV18 with TRBJ1-3; a possible D gene is TRBD1 (5 bases). Germline V lookup: CDR1 KGHSH, CDR2 LQKENI. V lost 5 bases, J lost 1 base, and 9 bases lay in between. The CDR3 extends over 14 amino acids. CDR3 residues: CASSSRDSGNTIYF. The CDR3 DNA reads as TGTGCCAGCTCATCCAGGGATTCTGGAAACACCATATATTTT. The variable domain in full, completed from reference TRBV18 and TRBJ1-3, reads NAGVMQNPRHLVRRRGQEARLRCSPMKGHSHVYWYRQLPEEGLKFMVYLQKENIIDESGMPKERFSAEFPKEGPSILRIQQVVRGDSAAYFCASSSRDSGNTIYFGEGSWLTVV.

The gene calls are TRBV13 and TRBJ1-1; 10 bases are shared with TRBD1. The CDR3 has 16 residues. Germline CDR1 is PRHDT and CDR2 is FYEKMQ (reference sequence). With V trimmed by 5 bases and J by 1 base, 7 bases remained unmatched. The CDR3 bases are TGTGCCAGCAGCCAGAGAGACAGGGGGCGGAACACTGAAGCTTTCTTT. Translated, it gives CASSQRDRGRNTEAFF.

The rearrangement uses TRBV27 and TRBJ2-4, with D maybe TRBD2 (5 bases). CDR3 length equals 15 residues. From germline, CDR1 is MNHEY and CDR2 SMNVEV (reference sequence). Trimming left V 5 bases short and J 1 base short, with 12 bases between. The CDR3 reads CASSPRVAAKNIQYF. DNA of the CDR3: TGTGCCAGCAGTCCCCGGGTAGCGGCCAAAAACATTCAGTACTTC.

This chain connects TRBV18 to TRBJ2-3; D is perhaps TRBD2 (5 bases). The germline CDR1 and CDR2 sequences are KGHSH and LQKENI. Trimming pared 5 bases from V and 5 bases from J, leaving 14 bases between. This CDR3 spans 14 amino acids. This CDR3 is CASSVRGLGDTQYF. CDR3 DNA sequence: TGTGCCAGCTCAGTACGAGGGTTGGGAGATACGCAGTATTTT.

The chain couples TRBV19 to TRBJ2-2; 9 bases fit TRBD1. Germline V gives CDR1 LNHDA, CDR2 SQIVND (reference sequence). The CDR3 consists of 18 residues. J was trimmed by 1 base and V by 3 bases; bases with no gene match: 9. CDR3 sequence: CASSIRITGGGNTGELFF. DNA for the CDR3: TGTGCCAGTAGTATTCGAATTACAGGGGGCGGGAACACCGGGGAGCTGTTTTTT. The complete variable domain, with remaining parts taken from reference TRBV19 and TRBJ2-2, reads DGGITQSPKYLFRKEGQNVTLSCEQNLNHDAMYWYRQDPGQGLRLIYYSQIVNDFQKGDIAEGYSVSREKKESFPLTVTSAQKNPTAFYLCASSIRITGGGNTGELFFGEGSRLTVL.

The chain uses TRBV7-2 and TRBJ1-6; the D is unclear. Deletions cut 1 base from V and 9 bases from J, with 7 bases between. The CDR3 runs to 13 residues. CDR1 SGHTA and CDR2 FQGNSA come from the germline V gene. CDR3 loop: CASSLVRGSPLHF. CDR3 DNA sequence: TGTGCCAGCAGCTTAGTCCGCGGTTCACCCCTCCACTTT.